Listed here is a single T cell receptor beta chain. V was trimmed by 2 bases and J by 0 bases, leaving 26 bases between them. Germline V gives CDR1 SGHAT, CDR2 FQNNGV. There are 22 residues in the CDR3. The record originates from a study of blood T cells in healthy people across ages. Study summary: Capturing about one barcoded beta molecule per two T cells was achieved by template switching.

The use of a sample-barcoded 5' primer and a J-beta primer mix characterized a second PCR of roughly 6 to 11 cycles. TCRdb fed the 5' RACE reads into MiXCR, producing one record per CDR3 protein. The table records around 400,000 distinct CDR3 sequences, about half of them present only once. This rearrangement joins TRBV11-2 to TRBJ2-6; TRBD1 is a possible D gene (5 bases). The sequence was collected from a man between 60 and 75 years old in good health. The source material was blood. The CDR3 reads CASSLHQSPPTAAFSGANVLTF. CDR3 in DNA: TGTGCCAGCAGCTTACACCAGTCTCCACCGACAGCAGCCTTCTCTGGGGCCAACGTCCTGACTTTC.